This TCR beta chain was recovered during a study of cytomegalovirus exposure and HLA in healthy donors. Study-wide findings and caveats: In vitro, a few CMV-associated chains proved specific for CMV antigens.

As concerns this clone: The antigen is unknown.

Amplification used 60 Vbeta primers and 13 Jbeta primers. Data came from immunoSEQ multiplex PCR; TCRdb stores just in-frame clones and leaves some out. This repertoire includes 35,000 to 45,000 clones. Sequenced material: PBMCs. The sequence derives from a male donor in good health and CMV-seronegative.

DNA for the CDR3: TGTGCCAGCAGTGAAGCAGACCGACCTAGGGATACGCAGTATTTT. Translation gives CASSEADRPRDTQYF. This rearrangement joins TRBV2 to TRBJ2-3; D gene ambiguous. This CDR3 contains 15 residues. V was trimmed by 0 bases and J by 6 bases, leaving 13 bases between them. CDR1 and CDR2 (germline): SNHLY, FYNNEI.